This TCR beta chain was sequenced in a study of T cells after yellow fever vaccination. Study details: Each low-cell-number fraction was prepared by means of SMART-Seq v4 Ultra Low Input. Points from the study as a whole: A faster peak, day 5 versus 15, was reached by the weaker secondary response. The booster response re-showed most primary clones: 95% to 96% CD4, over 80% CD8.

There are 12 residues in the CDR3. V lost 9 bases and J lost 3, with 12 bases in between. Note on this clonotype: The target antigen is unknown. A much larger clone lies one base from this, so it may be a read error.

Template-switching 5'RACE yielded the TCR cDNA; a universal primer site and UMIs were added in the process. Using its own MiXCR run on the 5' RACE reads, TCRdb lists one record per CDR3 protein. This table has approximately 140,000 distinct CDR3 sequences, 7% to 9% appearing once. This chain links TRBV12-3 or TRBV12-4 with TRBJ2-7; D is unclear. This TCR was recovered from a man between 25 and 39 years old who received the YFV17D yellow fever vaccine. The sequencing used CD4+ T cells sorted from PBMCs, collected 5 days after the yellow fever booster vaccination. The CDR3 DNA reads as TGTGCCAGTAGAAACTACAACTACGAGCAGTACTTC. This sequence encodes CASRNYNYEQYF.